This T cell receptor (beta chain) was profiled in a study of blood T cell repertoires in COVID-19. The CDR3 covers 18 residues. The germline gives CDR1 MNHEY, CDR2 SMNVEV (reference sequence). Trimming took 5 bases from V and 4 from J; bases not matched to a gene: 16. Repertoires were generated with immunoSEQ multiplex PCR, while TCRdb's copy carries only in-frame clones and drops some. The sample has about half a million clones, approximately 92% seen once. Sample: peripheral blood. The chain has TRBV27 and TRBJ2-1, with 8 bases lining up with TRBD2. This receptor was taken from a man in his late teens or twenties with COVID-19, enrolled during active disease. CDR3 amino acids: CASSPLGRRTSRYNEQFF. CDR3 nucleotides: TGTGCCAGCAGTCCACTCGGACGGCGGACTAGCAGATACAATGAGCAGTTCTTC.